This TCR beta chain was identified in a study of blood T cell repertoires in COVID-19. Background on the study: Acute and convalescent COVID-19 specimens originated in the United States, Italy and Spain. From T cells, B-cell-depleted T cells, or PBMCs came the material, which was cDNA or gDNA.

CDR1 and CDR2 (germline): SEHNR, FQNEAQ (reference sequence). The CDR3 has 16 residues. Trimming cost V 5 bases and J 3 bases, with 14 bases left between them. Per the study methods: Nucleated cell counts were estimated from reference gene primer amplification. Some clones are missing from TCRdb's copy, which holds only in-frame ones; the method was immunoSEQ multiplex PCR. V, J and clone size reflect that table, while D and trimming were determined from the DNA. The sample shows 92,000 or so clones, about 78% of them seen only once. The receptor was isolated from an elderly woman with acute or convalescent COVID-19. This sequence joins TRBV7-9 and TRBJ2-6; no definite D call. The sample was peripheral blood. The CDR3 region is CASSPGRINGANVLTF. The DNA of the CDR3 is TGTGCCAGCAGCCCGGGTCGGATCAATGGGGCCAACGTCCTGACTTTC.